Reported below is one TCR beta chain. The data were taken from a study of cytomegalovirus exposure and HLA in healthy donors. PCR was performed using 60 Vbeta and 13 Jbeta primers. Clones were sequenced by immunoSEQ multiplex PCR, and TCRdb holds only the in-frame ones, with some missing. This sample has about 160,000 clones, with around 80% found just once. The CDR3 sequence is 13 residues long. Trimming stripped 6 bases from V and 5 bases from J, with 14 bases between. Germline V CDR1 and CDR2: SQVTM, ANQGSEA. The clonotype comes from a female donor in good health and CMV-seronegative. The chain couples TRBV29-1 to TRBJ1-5, with a weak D call TRBD1 (6 bases). The sample consisted of PBMCs. The CDR3 DNA follows: TGCAGCGTAGAGGGGGGGTCTGATCAGCCCCAGCATTTT. Protein: CSVEGGSDQPQHF.